This T cell receptor beta chain originates from a study of neurological immune-mediated disorders. CDR3 length: 15 residues. Germline V gene lookup returns CDR1 MNHEY and CDR2 SVGAGI. Time point here: longitudinal time-point 1 (baseline). Details on this clonotype: One end of the junction varies from germline; a read error may be responsible.

By 5'RACE with 10-nucleotide random UMIs, the cDNA was made. Whenever a sequencing run was performed, it yielded over 170 million TCR-beta sequences from 15-18 subjects. MiXCR was run by TCRdb on the 5' RACE reads, yielding one entry per CDR3 protein. In the table there are 67,000 or so distinct CDR3 sequences, around 13% of which are singletons. The receptor's source is a female donor with HTLV-1-associated myelopathy (HAM/TSP). The V and J genes are TRBV6-5 and TRBJ1-2, with 8 nucleotides matching TRBD1. The sequenced sample was PBMCs. The CDR3 DNA reads as TGTGCCTGCAGTTCTTGGAGGACAGGGACCTATGGCTACACCTTC. It translates to CACSSWRTGTYGYTF.